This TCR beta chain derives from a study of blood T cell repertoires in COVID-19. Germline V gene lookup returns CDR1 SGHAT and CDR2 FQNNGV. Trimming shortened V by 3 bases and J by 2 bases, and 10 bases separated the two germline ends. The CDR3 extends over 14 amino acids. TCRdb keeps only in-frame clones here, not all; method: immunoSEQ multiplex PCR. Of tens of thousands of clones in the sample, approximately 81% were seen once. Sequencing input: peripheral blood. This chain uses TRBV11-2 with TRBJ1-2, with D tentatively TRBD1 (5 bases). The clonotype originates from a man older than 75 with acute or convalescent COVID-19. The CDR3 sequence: CASSLAGPNYGYTF. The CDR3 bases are TGTGCCAGCAGCTTGGCAGGGCCCAACTATGGCTACACCTTC.